Included here is one T cell receptor (beta chain) sequence, with context. Its matching antigen is unknown. The repertoire was sequenced with immunoSEQ multiplex PCR; TCRdb's copy has only in-frame clones and lacks some. The sample contains some 22,000 clones, 90% of which appear only once. The data originate from a study of graft-versus-host responses after intestinal transplantation. Study overall: Multivisceral, liver-intestinal, or isolated intestinal transplants were received by the recipients. Anti-thymocyte globulin induction preceded 2 to 4 years of tacrolimus and steroid maintenance in all recipients.

With 0 bases removed from V and 4 bases from J, the gap between germline ends came to 9 bases. The CDR3 is 14 amino acids. Germline V gene data show CDR1 as MNHEY and CDR2 as SVGAGI. Notes on the study in general: Allograft graft-versus-host to host-versus-graft clonal ratios ran high in patients with graft-donor T cell macrochimerism. Peak levels of circulating GvH clones tracked with early post-transplant HvG declines.

The sample in question was PBMCs, obtained just under 40 days after intestinal transplant. The TCR sequence derives from a human patient who received an intestinal transplant, so some T cells may come from the graft donor. The genes are TRBV6-5 and TRBJ1-2; TRBD1 might be the D (5 bases). The CDR3 nucleotides are TGTGCCAGCAGTTACTCGAAGCAGGGCTATGGCTACACCTTC. Its protein product is CASSYSKQGYGYTF.